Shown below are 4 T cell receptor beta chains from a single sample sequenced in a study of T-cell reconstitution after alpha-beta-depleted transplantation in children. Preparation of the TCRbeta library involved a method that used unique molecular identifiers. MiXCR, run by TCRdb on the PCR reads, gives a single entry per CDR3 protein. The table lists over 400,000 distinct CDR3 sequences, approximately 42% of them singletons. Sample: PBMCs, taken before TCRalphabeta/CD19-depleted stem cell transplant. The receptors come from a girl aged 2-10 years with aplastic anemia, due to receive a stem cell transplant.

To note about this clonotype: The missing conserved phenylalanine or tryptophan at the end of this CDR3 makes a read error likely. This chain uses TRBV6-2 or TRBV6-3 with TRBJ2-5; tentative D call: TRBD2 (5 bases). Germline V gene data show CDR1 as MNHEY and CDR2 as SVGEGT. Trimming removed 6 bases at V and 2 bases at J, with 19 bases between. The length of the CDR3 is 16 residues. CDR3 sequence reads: CASRPAPSNWQETQYY. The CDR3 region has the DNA TGTGCCAGCAGACCAGCTCCTAGCAATTGGCAAGAGACCCAGTACTAC.

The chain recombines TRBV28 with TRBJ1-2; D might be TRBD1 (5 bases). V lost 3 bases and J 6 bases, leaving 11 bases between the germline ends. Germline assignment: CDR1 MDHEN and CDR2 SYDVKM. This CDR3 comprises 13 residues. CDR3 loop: CASSLVQGNGYTF. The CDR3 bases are TGTGCCAGCAGTTTGGTTCAGGGAAATGGCTACACCTTC.

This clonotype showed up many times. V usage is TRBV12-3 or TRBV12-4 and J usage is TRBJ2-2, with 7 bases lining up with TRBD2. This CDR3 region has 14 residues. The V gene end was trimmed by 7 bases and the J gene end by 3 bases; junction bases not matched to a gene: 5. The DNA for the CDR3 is TGTGCCAGCATCCTAGCGGTGTACACCGGGGAGCTGTTTTTT. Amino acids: CASILAVYTGELFF.

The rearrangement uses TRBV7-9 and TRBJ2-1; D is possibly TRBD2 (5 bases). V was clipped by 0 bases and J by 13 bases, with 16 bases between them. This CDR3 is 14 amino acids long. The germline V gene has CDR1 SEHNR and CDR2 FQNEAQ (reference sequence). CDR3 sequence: CASSLAPGKDLQFF. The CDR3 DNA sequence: TGTGCCAGCAGCTTAGCTCCGGGAAAGGACCTCCAGTTCTTC.